This T cell receptor beta chain is from a study of T cells in Graves' hyperthyroidism and ophthalmopathy. This clonotype occurred many times. Regions amplified from RNA transcripts were the TCR beta CDR3 regions. First-round RT-PCR of the TCR CDR3 relied on the HTBI primer set. TCRdb re-analysed the multiplex PCR reads in MiXCR, keeping a single row per CDR3 protein. The sample lists 250,000 to 300,000 distinct CDR3 sequences, 13% to 15% seen once, with about an eighth in the top ten. The CDR3 has 17 amino acids. The germline V gene has CDR1 MNHNS and CDR2 SASEGT. Trimming removed 8 bases from V and 2 bases from J, with 23 bases in between.

The chain links TRBV6-1 to TRBJ2-3; a weak D match, TRBD1 (6 bases). The clonotype was recovered from a woman between 35 and 50 years old with Graves' hyperthyroidism that later progressed to Graves' ophthalmopathy. The sample comprised blood. Written as DNA, the CDR3 is TGTGCCAGCCTTGAACTTCAGACAGGCCTTCTCACAGATACGCAGTATTTT. Its protein is CASLELQTGLLTDTQYF.